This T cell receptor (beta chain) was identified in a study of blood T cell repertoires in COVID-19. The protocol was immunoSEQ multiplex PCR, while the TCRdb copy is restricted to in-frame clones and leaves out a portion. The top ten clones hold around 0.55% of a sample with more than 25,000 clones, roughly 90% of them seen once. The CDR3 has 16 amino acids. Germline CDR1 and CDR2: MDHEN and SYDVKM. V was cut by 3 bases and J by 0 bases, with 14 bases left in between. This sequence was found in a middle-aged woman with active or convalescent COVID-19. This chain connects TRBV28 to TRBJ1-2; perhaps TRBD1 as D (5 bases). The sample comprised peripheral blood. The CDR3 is CASSFAGRASNYGYTF. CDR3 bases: TGTGCCAGCAGTTTCGCCGGCAGGGCCTCTAACTATGGCTACACCTTC.